Below, 20 T cell receptor beta chains from the same sample are listed, as sequenced in a study of T cell responses to AZD1222 COVID-19 vaccine. The assay was immunoSEQ multiplex PCR, and TCRdb's table has in-frame clones only and misses some. The sample lists approximately 110,000 clones; more than 70% were seen once. The sequencing used peripheral blood, collected on day 0 of AZD1222 vaccination. These receptors came from an adult in good health.

The chain is built from TRBV28 and TRBJ1-2; TRBD1 matches at 11 bases. The CDR3 is 15 amino acids. Trimming removed 4 bases from V and 5 bases from J; junction bases left unmatched: 6. The germline V gene has CDR1 MDHEN and CDR2 SYDVKM. This CDR3 reads CASSSPGQGGYGYTF. The CDR3, as DNA: TGTGCCAGCAGTTCTCCGGGACAGGGGGGATATGGCTACACCTTC.

The CDR3 DNA reads as TGTGCCAGCAGCCCCGGGTTCTCCTACGAGCAGTACTTC. Translating gives CASSPGFSYEQYF. The genes are TRBV6-2 or TRBV6-3 and TRBJ2-7; D unresolved. The CDR3 is 13 amino acids. The germline V gene has CDR1 MNHEY and CDR2 SVGEGT. The V end was cut by 6 bases, the J end by 0 bases, with 9 bases between.

This chain links TRBV5-1 with TRBJ2-3; TRBD1 agrees at 8 bases. Germline V gene sequence: CDR1 SGHRS, CDR2 YFSETQ. This CDR3 has 15 amino acids. Trimming at V came to 2 bases and at J to 2 bases, leaving 4 bases not matched to a gene. The CDR3 here is CASSLTGGSTDTQYF. The DNA of the CDR3 is TGCGCCAGCAGCTTAACAGGGGGATCCACAGATACGCAGTATTTT.

This clone was detected once. The chain employs TRBV4-2 and TRBJ1-1; D unclear. Trimming took off 0 bases at V and 0 bases at J, with 14 bases between the two ends. Germline lookup yields CDR1 LGHNA and CDR2 YNFKEQ. The CDR3 is made up of 17 amino acids. The CDR3 bases are TGTGCCAGCAGCCAAGAGCTGGGGTCATCCATGAACACTGAAGCTTTCTTT. Amino acids: CASSQELGSSMNTEAFF.

V is TRBV6-5 and J is TRBJ1-3; no reliable D call. Germline V gene data show CDR1 as MNHEY and CDR2 as SVGAGI. Between the trimmed V and J ends, which lost 4 bases and 0 bases, there was a span of 7 bases. There are 14 residues in the CDR3. CDR3 sequence (DNA): TGTGCCAGCAGTTCTTGGGGCTCTGGAAACACCATATATTTT. Protein sequence: CASSSWGSGNTIYF.

The CDR3 protein is CASSHPSRDKTYEQYF. The CDR3 region has the DNA TGCGCCAGCAGCCACCCTTCACGGGACAAGACATACGAGCAGTACTTC. The rearrangement joins TRBV4-1 to TRBJ2-7, with D possibly TRBD1 on 6 matching bases. Between the trimmed V and J ends, which lost 3 bases and 4 bases, there was a span of 19 bases. Germline CDR1 is MGHRA and CDR2 is YSYEKL. The length of the CDR3 is 16 residues.

J is TRBJ2-1 and V is TRBV24-1; a weak D match, TRBD1 (6 bases). CDR3 length: 13 residues. The ends were cut back, 5 bases at V and 6 bases at J, with 10 bases in the middle. Germline values: CDR1 KGHDR, CDR2 SFDVKD. CDR3 in DNA: TGTGCCACCAGTGGTCCGGACAGCAATGAGCAGTTCTTC. Its translation: CATSGPDSNEQFF.

The CDR3 DNA sequence: TGTGCCAGCCGGGCGGGAGGGTCTCATCAGCCCCAGCATTTT. This encodes CASRAGGSHQPQHF. The J gene is TRBJ1-5, the V gene TRBV6-1; no definite D call. Between the trimmed V and J ends, which lost 8 bases and 5 bases, there was a span of 16 bases. The germline V gene has CDR1 MNHNS and CDR2 SASEGT. The CDR3 covers 14 residues.

The chain employs TRBV7-2 and TRBJ2-1, with 8 bases fitting TRBD2. The CDR3 covers 16 residues. In germline, CDR1 is SGHTA, CDR2 FQGNSA. With 5 bases clipped from V and 2 bases from J, the junction kept 8 bases outside the gene matches. The chain's CDR3 is CASSNRAGATYNEQFF. The CDR3 nucleotides read TGTGCCAGCAGCAACCGAGCGGGGGCCACCTACAATGAGCAGTTCTTC.

The V gene is TRBV6-5, the J gene TRBJ1-2, with a possible D match to TRBD1 (5 bases). V gave up 5 bases and J gave up 8 bases, with 12 bases separating them. The germline CDR1 and CDR2 sequences are MNHEY and SVGAGI. There are 12 residues in the CDR3. The CDR3 sequence is CASSPSWGGYTF. CDR3 DNA: TGTGCCAGCAGTCCCAGCTGGGGGGGCTACACCTTC.

The rearrangement links TRBV7-8 to TRBJ2-3; 8 nucleotides line up with TRBD1. CDR1 is SGHVS, CDR2 FQNEAQ, per germline. The length of the CDR3 is 16 residues. V shed 5 bases, J shed 1 base, and the junction held 8 bases outside the gene matches. The CDR3 DNA sequence: TGTGCCAGCAGCGCCATTCAGGGGGCCCGCACAGATACGCAGTATTTT. Encoded protein: CASSAIQGARTDTQYF.

This clone was seen only once. V usage is TRBV24-1 and J usage is TRBJ1-5; no definite D call. The V and J ends lost 9 bases and 5 bases respectively, with 16 bases between them. The CDR3 consists of 14 residues. Per germline, CDR1 KGHDR and CDR2 SFDVKD. The CDR3 reads CATWPRGVHQPQHF. The CDR3 bases are TGTGCCACCTGGCCCAGAGGTGTCCATCAGCCCCAGCATTTT.

J is TRBJ2-3 and V is TRBV4-2; TRBD2 matches at 8 bases. Germline CDR1 and CDR2: LGHNA and YNFKEQ. The V and J ends lost 4 bases and 3 bases, in that order; junction bases with no gene match: 12. CDR3 length equals 17 residues. The CDR3: CASSPAPAGGGTDTQYF. CDR3 DNA sequence: TGTGCCAGCAGCCCAGCCCCCGCCGGGGGGGGAACAGATACGCAGTATTTT.

The chain uses TRBV18 and TRBJ2-5; 7 nucleotides line up with TRBD1. The CDR3 is 16 residues long. In germline, CDR1 is KGHSH, CDR2 LQKENI. V shed 3 bases, J shed 4 bases, and the junction held 11 bases outside the gene matches. The CDR3 spells CASSPRNRGTGETQYF. In nucleotides, the CDR3 is TGTGCCAGCTCACCCCGAAACAGGGGTACGGGAGAGACCCAGTACTTC.

This chain links TRBV19 with TRBJ2-7; weak D call: TRBD1 (5 bases). Germline V gene lookup returns CDR1 LNHDA and CDR2 SQIVND (reference sequence). The CDR3 length is 13 residues. V lost 4 bases to trimming and J lost 0 bases, with 7 bases between them. CDR3 nucleotides: TGTGCCAGTAGTAAGGGGCGCTCCTACGAGCAGTACTTC. This gives the protein CASSKGRSYEQYF.

V and J are TRBV5-4 and TRBJ1-1; no clear D gene. This CDR3 has 12 amino acids. V lost 9 bases to trimming and J lost 5 bases, with 14 bases between them. The V gene's germline CDR1 is SGHNT and CDR2 YYREEE (reference sequence). The CDR3 protein is CATHGRTTEAFF. CDR3 nucleotides: TGTGCCACCCATGGGCGTACTACTGAAGCTTTCTTT.

The gene calls are TRBV5-1 and TRBJ2-3; 9 nucleotides line up with TRBD1. With V trimmed by 0 bases and J by 3 bases, 5 bases remained unmatched. This CDR3 contains 16 residues. Germline V CDR1 and CDR2: SGHRS, YFSETQ. CDR3 region: CASSLGDREWTDTQYF. The CDR3 bases are TGCGCCAGCAGCTTGGGGGACAGGGAATGGACAGATACGCAGTATTTT.

The chain has TRBV18 and TRBJ1-1, with TRBD1 as a possible D gene (5 bases). Per the germline V gene, CDR1 is KGHSH and CDR2 is LQKENI. Trimming stripped 4 bases from V and 8 bases from J, with 17 bases between. The CDR3 is 14 residues long. CDR3 nucleotide sequence: TGTGCCAGCTCACAGGGGACTGCCGCCCAAGAAGCTTTCTTT. Translated, it gives CASSQGTAAQEAFF.

This sequence joins TRBV19 and TRBJ1-2, with D unresolved. CDR3 length: 14 amino acids. Germline lookup yields CDR1 LNHDA and CDR2 SQIVND (reference sequence). V was trimmed by 3 bases and J by 1 base, leaving 9 bases between them. Here the CDR3 DNA reads TGTGCCAGTAGTATTCAAGGAATTAACTATGGCTACACCTTC. It specifies CASSIQGINYGYTF. The full variable domain, in which reference TRBV19 and TRBJ1-2 provide the parts outside the CDR3, is DGGITQSPKYLFRKEGQNVTLSCEQNLNHDAMYWYRQDPGQGLRLIYYSQIVNDFQKGDIAEGYSVSREKKESFPLTVTSAQKNPTAFYLCASSIQGINYGYTFGSGTRLTVV.

This clone showed up just once. The chain recombines TRBV19 with TRBJ1-4; maybe TRBD1 (5 bases). Germline-derived CDR1 and CDR2 are LNHDA and SQIVND (reference sequence). The V end was cut by 0 bases, the J end by 7 bases, with 9 bases between. The CDR3 is 14 amino acids. The CDR3 sequence is CASSIEGGTEKLFF. In DNA, the CDR3 is TGTGCCAGTAGTATAGAAGGAGGGACTGAAAAACTGTTTTTT.